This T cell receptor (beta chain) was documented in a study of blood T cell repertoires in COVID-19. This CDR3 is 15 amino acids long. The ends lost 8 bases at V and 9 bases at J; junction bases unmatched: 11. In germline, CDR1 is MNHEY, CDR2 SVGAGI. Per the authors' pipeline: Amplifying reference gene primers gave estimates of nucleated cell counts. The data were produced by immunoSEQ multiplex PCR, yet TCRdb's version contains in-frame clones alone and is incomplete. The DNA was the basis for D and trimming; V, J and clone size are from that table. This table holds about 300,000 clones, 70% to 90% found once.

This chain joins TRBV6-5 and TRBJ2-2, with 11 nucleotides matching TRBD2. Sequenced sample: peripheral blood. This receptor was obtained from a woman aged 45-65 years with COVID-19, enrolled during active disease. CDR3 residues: CASVQLAGASWELFF. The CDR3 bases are TGTGCCAGCGTCCAACTAGCGGGAGCCTCTTGGGAGCTGTTTTTT.